This T cell receptor (beta chain) was documented in a study of cytomegalovirus exposure and HLA in healthy donors. Whole-study context: Earlier, 150 million to 200 million T cells were analyzed, and 117 million unique TCR beta sequences were found among them.

About this clone: Its specificity is unknown.

These donors, healthy bone marrow donors, were studied. Study-wide results and caveats: Equally common other TCR beta chains were less clonally expanded than HLA-associated ones, a later analysis found. The study had only CMV serostatus as immune exposure information.

Vbeta (60) and Jbeta (13) primers were used in the PCR. Produced via immunoSEQ multiplex PCR; TCRdb's table is partial and in-frame only. Its listing shows around 48,000 clones. This TCR derives from a female donor in good health and CMV-seronegative. The material sequenced was PBMCs.

The CDR3 spells CASSPREGTNEQFF. The CDR3 nucleotides read TGCGCCAGCAGCCCGCGGGAAGGGACTAATGAGCAGTTCTTC. This chain joins TRBV5-1 and TRBJ2-1; D is possibly TRBD2 (6 bases). The length of the CDR3 is 14 residues. Germline V lookup: CDR1 SGHRS, CDR2 YFSETQ. The V end was cut by 4 bases, the J end by 7 bases, with 15 bases between. The variable domain in full, with the rest retrieved from reference TRBV5-1 and TRBJ2-1, is KAGVTQTPRYLIKTRGQQVTLSCSPISGHRSVSWYQQTPGQGLQFLFEYFSETQRNKGNFPGRFSGRQFSNSRSEMNVSTLELGDSALYLCASSPREGTNEQFFGPGTRLTVL.